This T cell receptor beta chain stems from a study of cytomegalovirus exposure and HLA in healthy donors. Study summary: The study's early data release held approximately 91 million unique TCRs from HLA-typed donors. Study-level points and caveats: CMV antigen specificity was confirmed in vitro for a few CMV-associated chains.

This clone was seen a handful of times. What it binds is not known. The CDR3 totals 14 residues. J was trimmed by 2 bases and V by 10 bases; bases with no gene match: 8. Germline CDR1 reads LNHDA; CDR2 reads SQIVND (reference sequence). With 60 Vbeta and 13 Jbeta primers, the PCR was carried out. The repertoire was sequenced with immunoSEQ multiplex PCR; TCRdb's copy has only in-frame clones and lacks some. The profile shows about 40,000 clones, over 60% of them singletons. The chain carries TRBV19 and TRBJ1-5; 7 bases match TRBD1. The specimen was PBMCs. The TCR sequence derives from a middle-aged man in good health and CMV-seronegative. DNA of the CDR3: TGTGCCACCCTAAACAGGGGAGGCAATCAGCCCCAGCATTTT. Residues: CATLNRGGNQPQHF.